These T cell receptor beta chains were read from a single sample in a study of OX40 agonist ivuxolimab in advanced cancers. The data were produced by immunoSEQ multiplex PCR, yet TCRdb's version contains in-frame clones alone and is incomplete. Among 40,000 or so clones listed, about 88% were seen once. The input for sequencing was CD4+ or CD8+ T cells sorted from blood, taken in a trial of the OX40 agonist ivuxolimab. These receptor sequences come from an adult with an advanced solid tumor such as melanoma, head and neck, liver or kidney cancer. Both conserved end residues are part of each CDR3. A D gene is named only where the DNA matches it firmly. Not all rows give a size; the values are once, few, many and, for expanded clones, a class.

J,D,size,V,CDR3,DNA
TRBJ2-3,TRBD1,NA,TRBV13,CASSLSNRGRTDTQYF,TGTGCCAGCAGCTTAAGTAACAGGGGACGGACAGATACGCAGTATTTT
TRBJ2-3,NA,NA,TRBV11-2,CASSYIQEPQYF,TGTGCCAGCAGCTATATACAGGAGCCTCAGTATTTT
TRBJ1-2,NA,NA,TRBV2,CASSDWVVGYGYTF,TGTGCCAGCAGTGACTGGGTCGTGGGCTATGGCTACACCTTC
TRBJ2-2,NA,NA,TRBV4-1,CASSHPTVSGELFF,TGCGCCAGCAGCCACCCGACAGTTTCCGGGGAGCTGTTTTTT
TRBJ2-2,TRBD1,NA,TRBV9,CASSRTGRTGELFF,TGTGCCAGCAGCAGGACAGGGCGCACCGGGGAGCTGTTTTTT
TRBJ2-6,NA,NA,TRBV8-2,CGRGSQSRANVLTF,TGTGGCAGGGGGTCTCAAAGTCGGGCCAACGTCCTGACTTTC
TRBJ1-1,NA,NA,TRBV5-1,CASSVDLNTEAFF,TGCGCCAGCAGCGTCGACCTGAACACTGAAGCTTTCTTT
TRBJ2-3,NA,NA,TRBV7-9,CASSARGLAGDTQYF,TGTGCCAGCAGCGCTAGGGGGCTAGCGGGAGATACGCAGTATTTT
TRBJ2-1,TRBD2,medium-sized,TRBV19,CASGAGAGWSNEQFF,TGTGCCAGTGGAGCGGGGGCGGGATGGAGCAATGAGCAGTTCTTC
TRBJ1-3,NA,NA,TRBV28,CASRHPFMSSRSSGNTIYF,TGTGCCAGCAGGCATCCTTTCATGAGTTCTAGGAGCTCTGGAAACACCATATATTTT
TRBJ2-3,NA,NA,TRBV11-2,CASSLGSDTQYF,TGTGCCAGCAGCCTCGGGTCAGATACGCAGTATTTT
TRBJ2-7,NA,NA,TRBV30,CAWSTGSGYEQYF,TGTGCCTGGAGTACAGGGTCTGGCTACGAGCAGTACTTC
TRBJ2-7,NA,few,TRBV5-4,CASSPGPLISYEQYF,TGTGCCAGCAGTCCGGGACCCTTAATCTCCTACGAGCAGTACTTC
TRBJ2-7,TRBD1,medium-sized,TRBV4-1,CASSQEIRQGSMYEQYF,TGCGCCAGCAGCCAAGAAATCCGACAGGGGAGCATGTACGAGCAGTACTTC
TRBJ1-2,TRBD1,NA,TRBV7-8,CASTPQGTLNYGYTF,TGTGCCAGCACCCCACAGGGGACCCTAAACTATGGCTACACCTTC
TRBJ1-5,NA,NA,TRBV6-1,CASSLTRNQPQHF,TGTGCCAGCAGCTTGACACGCAATCAGCCCCAGCATTTT
TRBJ2-2,NA,NA,TRBV5-1,CASSYRDGNTGELFF,TGCGCCAGCAGCTACCGGGACGGGAACACCGGGGAGCTGTTTTTT
TRBJ2-7,NA,once,TRBV6-5,CASSYGFSYEQYF,TGTGCCAGCAGTTACGGCTTCTCCTACGAGCAGTACTTC
TRBJ1-1,NA,once,TRBV9,CASSVAGANTEAFF,TGTGCCAGCAGCGTAGCTGGGGCTAACACTGAAGCTTTCTTT
TRBJ2-3,TRBD2,NA,TRBV7-9,CASSLLAGHSTDTQYF,TGTGCCAGCAGCTTGCTAGCGGGGCATAGCACAGATACGCAGTATTTT
TRBJ1-3,NA,NA,TRBV2,CASRGGRSSGNTIYF,TGTGCCAGCAGGGGAGGCCGCAGCTCTGGAAACACCATATATTTT
TRBJ2-4,NA,NA,TRBV19,CASSLQVAKNIQYF,TGTGCCAGTAGTCTACAGGTAGCCAAAAACATTCAGTACTTC
TRBJ1-2,NA,NA,TRBV7-9,CASSHRARGDGYTF,TGTGCCAGCAGCCACCGGGCCCGCGGCGATGGCTACACCTTC
TRBJ2-7,NA,NA,TRBV5-8,CASSSPIREQYF,TGTGCCAGCAGCTCGCCAATACGCGAGCAGTACTTC
TRBJ2-7,TRBD1,once,TRBV4-2,CASSQTDRSYEQYF,TGTGCCAGCAGCCAGACGGACAGGTCTTACGAGCAGTACTTC